A selection of T cell receptor beta chains follows, all from one sample in a study of prognosis after radiotherapy for stage I lung cancer. TCRdb reprocessed the multiplex PCR reads via MiXCR and lists one record per CDR3 protein. The table lists approximately 51,000 distinct CDR3 sequences, under 45% of them singletons. Sequencing used PBMCs, obtained before or after stereotactic body radiation therapy (not recorded which). These receptors were collected from a donor over 45 with non-small cell lung cancer. Each CDR3 is given with its conserved first and last residue. A D gene is named only where the DNA matches it firmly. Expanded clones get a size class; other rows say once, few or many, or leave the size out.

TRBJ2-2 | - | many | TRBV28 | CASSRVTGELFF | TGTGCCAGCAGTCGAGTCACCGGGGAGCTGTTTTTT
TRBJ1-2 | TRBD1 | many | TRBV10-3 | CAISEGTGGNKFYGYTF | TGTGCCATCAGTGAGGGGACAGGGGGCAATAAGTTCTATGGCTACACCTTC
TRBJ2-7 | - | many | TRBV10-3 | CAISDPGFPRGF | TGTGCCATCAGTGACCCAGGGTTTCCCCGAGGATTC
TRBJ1-2 | - | - | TRBV6-1 | CASSELVAKSYGYTF | TGTGCCAGCAGTGAACTGGTGGCGAAGAGCTATGGCTACACCTTC
TRBJ2-7 | TRBD2 | many | TRBV6-9 | CASSYDGTSGGHYEQYF | TGTGCCAGCAGTTACGACGGGACTAGCGGGGGTCACTACGAGCAGTACTTC
TRBJ2-3 | - | many | TRBV15 | CATSRDTLARAQYF | TGTGCCACCAGCAGAGATACATTGGCAAGAGCGCAGTATTTT
TRBJ2-3 | - | once | TRBV7-2 | CASCRLVVTQYF | TGTGCCAGCTGTCGGTTGGTGGTTACGCAGTATTTT
TRBJ2-1 | - | many | TRBV11-3 | CASSPRDFPYYNEQFF | TGTGCCAGCAGCCCCCGGGACTTCCCCTATTACAATGAGCAGTTCTTC
TRBJ2-1 | - | - | TRBV7-2 | CASIFYDEQFF | TGTGCCAGCATCTTCTACGATGAGCAGTTCTTC
TRBJ1-2 | TRBD1 | once | TRBV12-3/TRBV12-4 | CASRGQIDVGGYTF | TGTGCCAGCAGGGGACAGATCGATGTTGGTGGCTACACCTTC
TRBJ2-1 | - | - | TRBV7-2 | CASSLGLEYNEQFF | TGTGCCAGCAGCTTGGGGCTGGAGTACAATGAGCAGTTCTTC
TRBJ1-1 | - | - | TRBV6-4 | CASSYSRQGRCSGTEAFF | TGTGCCAGCAGTTACTCGAGGCAGGGGAGGTGTAGTGGGACTGAAGCTTTCTTT
TRBJ1-2 | - | many | TRBV7-2 | CASSPYGDGYTF | TGTGCCAGCAGCCCCTACGGGGATGGCTACACCTTC
TRBJ2-1 | TRBD1 | many | TRBV18 | CASSPPQGGQYNEQFF | TGTGCCAGCTCACCCCCACAGGGGGGTCAGTACAATGAGCAGTTCTTC
TRBJ2-5 | - | many | TRBV5-1 | CASSLSGSQETQYF | TGCGCCAGCAGCTTATCGGGGAGCCAAGAGACCCAGTACTTC
TRBJ2-7 | - | many | TRBV5-6 | CASSSGLSSYEQYF | TGTGCCAGCAGCAGTGGACTCAGCTCCTACGAGCAGTACTTC
TRBJ2-5 | TRBD2 | many | TRBV5-8 | CASSGGEWETQYF | TGTGCCAGCAGCGGGGGGGAGTGGGAGACCCAGTACTTC
TRBJ2-5 | - | many | TRBV30 | CAWSREFETQYF | TGTGCCTGGTCTCGAGAATTTGAGACCCAGTACTTC
TRBJ2-4 | - | many | TRBV12-3/TRBV12-4 | CASSPRVLAKNIQYF | TGTGCCAGCAGCCCGAGGGTGCTAGCCAAAAACATTCAGTACTTC
TRBJ2-1 | TRBD2 | many | TRBV19 | CASSTWTSGNNEQFF | TGTGCCAGTAGTACCTGGACTAGCGGTAACAATGAGCAGTTCTTC